These 27 T cell receptor beta chains were sequenced from one sample in a study of CD8 T cells in ankylosing spondylitis. MiXCR was run by TCRdb on the 5' RACE reads, yielding one entry per CDR3 protein. Of approximately 250,000 distinct CDR3 sequences listed, 8% to 10% are singletons. Sequenced material: blood, either unsorted or a sorted T cell fraction (not recorded which). Source of these receptors: a female donor with ankylosing spondylitis or in good health (not recorded which).

This clonotype was observed many times. The chain recombines TRBV5-6 with TRBJ2-3; 7 positions agree with TRBD1. CDR3 length: 15 residues. V dropped 1 base and J dropped 2; count of bases not matched to a gene: 4. CDR1 SGHDT and CDR2 YYEEEE come from the germline V gene. The CDR3 loop is CASSLNRGDTDTQYF. CDR3 in DNA: TGTGCCAGCAGCTTGAACAGGGGAGACACAGATACGCAGTATTTT.

This clonotype was detected ten times or more. The V call is TRBV10-3, the J call TRBJ2-1; 7 bases match TRBD1. The CDR3 is 11 residues long. V lost 4 bases and J lost 10; bases outside the gene matches: 1. Germline loops: CDR1 ENHRY, CDR2 SYGVKD. The CDR3 here is CAISVDREQFF. CDR3 DNA: TGTGCCATCAGTGTGGACAGGGAGCAGTTCTTC.

Points on this clonotype: This may come from a read error, since a much larger clone is one base off. The chain uses TRBV11-2 and TRBJ2-7, with unresolved D. From germline, CDR1 is SGHAT and CDR2 FQNNGV. This CDR3 contains 13 residues. V was clipped by 8 bases and J by 2 bases, with 13 bases between them. The CDR3 DNA is TGTGCCAGCGGCCTCACGTTCGCCTACGAGCAGTACTTC. It yields the protein CASGLTFAYEQYF.

The sample holds many counts of this clonotype. This chain links TRBV20-1 with TRBJ2-7; possible D gene TRBD2, 6 bases. V lost 2 bases, J lost 4 bases, and 12 bases lay in between. The germline V gene has CDR1 DFQATT and CDR2 SNEGSKA (reference sequence). There are 13 residues in the CDR3. CDR3 nucleotide sequence: TGCAGTGCTAGACCCCCGAGCGGGTACGAGCAGTACTTC. Its protein product is CSARPPSGYEQYF.

This clonotype showed up many times. The chain uses TRBV4-3 and TRBJ2-7, with D perhaps matching TRBD2 (7 bases). CDR3 length equals 16 residues. Germline V gene data show CDR1 as LGHNA and CDR2 as YSLEER. V lost 0 bases to trimming and J lost 3 bases, with 15 bases between them. The CDR3 DNA sequence: TGCGCCAGCAGCCAAGATCGGACCGGGGGGCTCTACGAGCAGTACTTC. It translates to CASSQDRTGGLYEQYF.

This clonotype was recorded at least ten times. The chain employs TRBV18 and TRBJ1-6; D is undetermined. This CDR3 region has 16 residues. CDR1 is KGHSH, CDR2 LQKENI, per germline. Trimming took 0 bases from V and 0 from J, leaving 6 bases between them. CDR3 residues: CASSPPTSSYNSPLHF. The CDR3, as DNA: TGTGCCAGCTCACCACCGACAAGCTCCTATAATTCACCCCTCCACTTT.

This clonotype was seen at least ten times. J is TRBJ1-2 and V is TRBV12-3 or TRBV12-4; 7 bases align to TRBD1. The CDR3 has 13 residues. The J segment lost 5 bases and the V segment lost 4 bases, leaving 4 bases of the junction unmatched. CDR3 coding DNA: TGTGCCAGCAGTTATCGGGACAGATATGGCTACACCTTC. Amino acids: CASSYRDRYGYTF.

In this sample, this clonotype turned up many times. The CDR3 DNA reads TGCGCCAGCAGCTTGATTAACACCGGGGAGCTGTTTTTT. Protein: CASSLINTGELFF. V gene TRBV5-1 combines with J gene TRBJ2-2, with D unclear. The CDR3 is 13 residues long. V lost 1 base and J lost 2, with 3 bases in between. Germline V CDR1 and CDR2: SGHRS, YFSETQ.

This clonotype showed up many times. This chain joins TRBV25-1 and TRBJ2-1, with D perhaps TRBD1 or TRBD2 (9 bases each). V lost 0 bases and J 10 bases, leaving 25 bases between the germline ends. The CDR3 contains 18 residues. The V gene's germline CDR1 is MGHDK and CDR2 SYGVNS. In DNA, the CDR3 is TGTGCCAGCAGTGAATATTTCGAGACAGGGGGGACTAGCAGAGAGCAGTTCTTC. Translating gives CASSEYFETGGTSREQFF.

The chain is built from TRBV24-1 and TRBJ2-7; tentative D call: TRBD1 (6 bases). CDR1 and CDR2 from the germline V gene are KGHDR and SFDVKD. The CDR3 totals 15 residues. V was shortened by 3 bases and J by 5 bases, with 16 bases between the two germline ends. The CDR3 coding sequence is TGTGCCACCAGTGATCCTAGGGGGATCAGCGACGAGCAGTACTTC. It encodes CATSDPRGISDEQYF.

This clonotype was seen at least ten times. V and J are TRBV7-8 and TRBJ1-1; unclear D gene. Germline V CDR1 and CDR2: SGHVS, FQNEAQ. This CDR3 comprises 13 residues. Trimming took 3 bases from V and 3 from J, leaving 8 bases between them. The CDR3 sequence: CASSLRHHTEAFF. The CDR3 DNA reads TGTGCCAGCAGCTTGAGACACCACACTGAAGCTTTCTTT. Complete variable domain (other parts from reference TRBV7-8 and TRBJ1-1): GAGVSQSPRYKVAKRGQDVALRCDPISGHVSLFWYQQALGQGPEFLTYFQNEAQLDKSGLPSDRFFAERPEGSVSTLKIQRTQQEDSAVYLCASSLRHHTEAFFGQGTRLTVV.

The J gene is TRBJ1-5, the V gene TRBV2; D gene unclear. The germline V gene has CDR1 SNHLY and CDR2 FYNNEI. The CDR3 extends over 12 amino acids. V was trimmed by 0 bases and J by 8 bases, leaving 5 bases between them. CDR3 region: CASSEAWKPQHF. The CDR3 nucleotides read TGTGCCAGCAGTGAAGCGTGGAAGCCCCAGCATTTT.

In this sample, this clonotype turned up many times. The chain is built from TRBV29-1 and TRBJ1-1; 9 bases match TRBD1. Germline CDR1 is SQVTM and CDR2 is ANQGSEA. The trim removed 7 bases at V and 1 base at J, leaving 1 base unmatched. The CDR3 has 12 residues. In DNA form, the CDR3 reads TGCAGCGGGGGACAGGGGAACACTGAAGCTTTCTTT. This codes for CSGGQGNTEAFF.

The V and J genes are TRBV15 and TRBJ2-1; weak D call: TRBD2 (6 bases). The ends were cut back, 4 bases at V and 9 bases at J, with 19 bases in the middle. The CDR3 has 15 residues. CDR1 LNHNV and CDR2 YYDKDF come from the germline V gene (reference sequence). DNA for the CDR3: TGTGCCACCAGCAACCTGGGGATAGCGGATGGTGAGCAGTTCTTC. This gives the protein CATSNLGIADGEQFF. Based on the CDR3 plus reference TRBV15 and TRBJ2-1, the full variable domain is DAMVIQNPRYQVTQFGKPVTLSCSQTLNHNVMYWYQQKSSQAPKLLFHYYDKDFNNEADTPDNFQSRRPNTSFCFLDIRSPGLGDTAMYLCATSNLGIADGEQFFGPGTRLTVL.

This clonotype was recorded many times. This chain links TRBV9 with TRBJ2-1; the D gene is possibly TRBD2 (5 bases). The V and J ends lost 0 bases and 3 bases respectively, with 13 bases between them. Germline V gene lookup returns CDR1 SGDLS and CDR2 YYNGEE. This CDR3 has 16 amino acids. The CDR3 DNA is TGTGCCAGCAGCGTAGAAGGTAGCGTAGGCTACAATGAGCAGTTCTTC. Translation gives CASSVEGSVGYNEQFF.

This clonotype was detected ten times or more. The chain is built from TRBV29-1 and TRBJ2-1, with 7 bases lining up with TRBD1. CDR1 and CDR2 (germline): SQVTM, ANQGSEA. The V segment lost 7 bases and the J segment 8 bases; nucleotides outside the gene matches: 11. This CDR3 spans 13 amino acids. The CDR3 sequence is CSAQGLRVDEQFF. Written as DNA, the CDR3 is TGCAGCGCACAGGGGCTGCGGGTCGATGAGCAGTTCTTC.

This clonotype was found many times. This chain connects TRBV7-2 to TRBJ2-1, with D possibly being TRBD2 (5 bases). Between the trimmed V and J ends, which lost 5 bases and 4 bases, there was a span of 21 bases. This CDR3 has 17 residues. The germline gives CDR1 SGHTA, CDR2 FQGNSA. CDR3 residues: CASSPPNAAAGYNEQFF. CDR3 bases: TGTGCCAGCAGCCCCCCAAACGCGGCGGCGGGTTACAATGAGCAGTTCTTC.

This clonotype was seen many times. This chain uses TRBV11-1 with TRBJ2-7; 16 bases align to TRBD2. The ends lost 5 bases at V and 0 bases at J; junction bases unmatched: 10. From germline, CDR1 is SGHAT and CDR2 FQDESV (reference sequence). The CDR3 consists of 19 residues. The CDR3, as DNA: TGTGCCAGCAGCCCTCAACCGGGACTAGCGGGAGGGCCCTCCTACGAGCAGTACTTC. Translation: CASSPQPGLAGGPSYEQYF.

This clonotype was counted at least ten times. This chain joins TRBV5-1 and TRBJ1-2, with unresolved D. Germline V lookup: CDR1 SGHRS, CDR2 YFSETQ. This CDR3 spans 14 amino acids. V lost 3 bases and J 6 bases, leaving 15 bases between the germline ends. The CDR3 DNA is TGCGCCAGCAGCTCCCGAGGGCTTGGAGATGGCTACACCTTC. This encodes CASSSRGLGDGYTF.

This clonotype appeared many times. The chain carries TRBV5-1 and TRBJ2-3; 7 nucleotides agree with TRBD2. This CDR3 is 18 amino acids long. After removal of 3 bases from V and 2 bases from J, the junction contained 15 bases not matched to a gene. Germline values: CDR1 SGHRS, CDR2 YFSETQ. In nucleotides, the CDR3 is TGCGCCAGCAGCTCCGGCACGGGAGGCCCACATTCCACAGATACGCAGTATTTT. It is translated as CASSSGTGGPHSTDTQYF.

This rearrangement joins TRBV2 to TRBJ2-1; D perhaps matches TRBD2 (6 bases). Between the trimmed V and J ends, which lost 6 bases and 6 bases, there was a span of 12 bases. The CDR3 sequence is 13 residues long. Per germline, CDR1 SNHLY and CDR2 FYNNEI. The CDR3 reads CASRTPGGNEQFF. CDR3 DNA sequence: TGTGCCAGCAGGACTCCCGGGGGCAATGAGCAGTTCTTC.

This clonotype was picked up a small number of times. This rearrangement joins TRBV7-2 to TRBJ1-1, with a weak D call TRBD1 (5 bases). The length of the CDR3 is 14 residues. Germline loops: CDR1 SGHTA, CDR2 FQGNSA. Trimming cost V 3 bases and J 1 base, with 9 bases left between them. This chain's CDR3 is CASSFKTENTEAFF. The CDR3 region has the DNA TGTGCCAGCAGCTTCAAGACAGAGAACACTGAAGCTTTCTTT.

This clonotype was observed many times. This chain links TRBV4-3 with TRBJ2-3; TRBD2 matches 13 bases. CDR1 LGHNA and CDR2 YSLEER come from the germline V gene. The V gene end was trimmed by 4 bases and the J gene end by 6 bases; junction bases not matched to a gene: 13. The CDR3 sequence is 18 residues long. The chain's CDR3 is CASSRFGLAGVAGDTQYF. The CDR3 DNA follows: TGCGCCAGCAGCCGCTTCGGACTAGCGGGAGTCGCGGGGGATACGCAGTATTTT.

This clonotype was recorded many times. The chain couples TRBV20-1 to TRBJ2-4; D uncertain. The CDR3 has 15 amino acids. Germline V CDR1 and CDR2: DFQATT, SNEGSKA (reference sequence). V was cut by 3 bases and J by 0 bases, with 12 bases left in between. The CDR3 is CSASGRSIAKNIQYF. The CDR3, as DNA: TGCAGTGCTAGTGGCCGAAGTATAGCCAAAAACATTCAGTACTTC.

This clonotype has at least ten counts. Here the CDR3 reads CSATPRQVYNEQFF. As DNA, the CDR3 is TGCAGTGCTACTCCCCGACAGGTGTACAATGAGCAGTTCTTC. This sequence joins TRBV20-1 and TRBJ2-1; D possibly corresponds to TRBD1 (6 bases). This CDR3 is built from 14 residues. CDR1 is DFQATT and CDR2 is SNEGSKA in the germline V gene (reference sequence). V lost 4 bases to trimming and J lost 4 bases, with 14 bases between them.

Many counts were recorded for this clonotype. The V and J genes are TRBV5-1 and TRBJ1-1, with no clear D. The CDR3 contains 13 residues. The germline gives CDR1 SGHRS, CDR2 YFSETQ. The germline V and J ends were trimmed by 1 base and 3 bases, with 7 bases remaining between them. CDR3 coding DNA: TGCGCCAGCAGCTTGCGGGAGGACACTGAAGCTTTCTTT. This sequence encodes CASSLREDTEAFF.

There are many counts of this clonotype. The gene calls are TRBV12-3 or TRBV12-4 and TRBJ1-2; D unclear. This CDR3 spans 14 amino acids. V lost 5 bases and J 6 bases, leaving 16 bases between the germline ends. As DNA, the CDR3 is TGTGCCAGCAGTCCGGACGCGGGGATGGATGGCTACACCTTC. This codes for CASSPDAGMDGYTF.